The 4 T cell receptor beta chains given below trace back to one sample, sequenced in a study of blood T cell repertoires in COVID-19. Assay: immunoSEQ multiplex PCR; the TCRdb copy retains only in-frame clones and omits some. The sample contains tens of thousands of clones, 65% to 90% of which appear only once. Sequenced material: peripheral blood. The receptors originated from a man aged 35 to 55 with acute or convalescent COVID-19.

Only a few counts were recorded for this clone. This chain joins TRBV3-1 (or the pseudogene TRBV3-2) and TRBJ1-3, with D hard to call. The CDR3 contains 12 residues. Trimming took 5 bases from V and 7 from J, leaving 9 bases between them. Germline assignment: CDR1 LGHDT and CDR2 YNNKEL (reference sequence). CDR3 loop: CASSSSRNTIYF. The DNA for the CDR3 is TGTGCCAGCAGCTCCAGCAGGAACACCATATATTTT.

The rearrangement joins TRBV29-1 to TRBJ1-5; D possibly corresponds to TRBD1 (6 bases). Trimming removed 4 bases at V and 4 bases at J, with 11 bases between. The CDR3 spans 13 residues. CDR1 and CDR2 from the germline V gene are SQVTM and ANQGSEA. The CDR3 sequence is CSVGTVSNQPQHF. The CDR3 coding sequence is TGCAGCGTTGGGACAGTATCTAATCAGCCCCAGCATTTT.

V is TRBV5-5 and J is TRBJ1-4; 7 nucleotides match TRBD1. The CDR3 is 17 residues long. The trim removed 4 bases at V and 3 bases at J, leaving 12 bases unmatched. The germline V gene has CDR1 SGHKS and CDR2 YYEKEE (reference sequence). The chain's CDR3 is CASSLLPGTVANEKLFF. Here the CDR3 DNA reads TGTGCCAGCAGCCTCCTCCCCGGGACAGTGGCTAATGAAAAACTGTTTTTT.

This chain links TRBV11-2 with TRBJ2-2, with a weak D call TRBD1 (6 bases). V gave up 5 bases and J gave up 7 bases, with 17 bases separating them. From germline, CDR1 is SGHAT and CDR2 FQNNGV. The CDR3 totals 15 residues. The CDR3, as DNA: TGTGCCAGCAGCCAGGGAAGGGGGACGGGCGGGGAGCTGTTTTTT. It codes for CASSQGRGTGGELFF.